Here is one T cell receptor beta chain with its context. This entry comes from a study of control samples from healthy donors and cancer patients. TCRdb's table, derived via immunoSEQ multiplex PCR, lists solely in-frame clones and lacks some. Among 53,000 or so clones listed, roughly 87% were seen once. Trimming took 4 bases from V and 0 from J; bases not matched to a gene: 3. Germline V gene lookup returns CDR1 ENHRY and CDR2 SYGVKD. This CDR3 has 17 amino acids. Sequencing input: PBMCs. The rearrangement uses TRBV10-3 and TRBJ2-3; 14 bases match TRBD2. This clonotype originated in a man aged 55-75 years with head and neck cancer. CDR3 amino acids: CAISVGLAGASTDTQYF. CDR3 nucleotides: TGTGCCATCAGTGTGGGACTAGCGGGAGCGAGCACAGATACGCAGTATTTT.